Following are 29 T cell receptor beta chains from one sample sequenced in a study of CD8+ T cells in alopecia areata (dated by TCRdb to between 2017 and 2018). The time point label here, explained by the study, means: baseline before oral tofacitinib. Library prep was done by the immunoSEQ multiplex PCR assay. For TCR sequencing, RNA was extracted from every sample and reverse transcribed into cDNA to serve as template. TCRdb retrieved this table from immuneACCESS and kept in-frame rearrangements only. Not all clones are present; in checked studies, unresolved V genes account for under half, and no reason is known for the remainder. The sample table contains roughly 75,000 clones; only one count was recorded for roughly 60% of them. The leading ten clones occupy around a sixth of the sample. Sequencing used CD8+ T cells sorted from blood, obtained at week 0. The source of these receptors is a human donor with alopecia areata.

The V call is TRBV30, the J call TRBJ1-1; D perhaps matches TRBD1 (6 bases). Trimming cost V 3 bases and J 0 bases, with 11 bases left between them. Per germline, CDR1 GTSNPN and CDR2 SVGIG (reference sequence). The CDR3 loop spans 14 amino acids. CDR3 residues: CAWREQGMNTEAFF. The CDR3 nucleotides read TGTGCCTGGAGGGAACAGGGAATGAACACTGAAGCTTTCTTT.

The genes are TRBV7-9 and TRBJ2-7, with D tentatively TRBD2 (6 bases). V lost 5 bases and J 1 base, leaving 6 bases between the germline ends. Per the germline V gene, CDR1 is SEHNR and CDR2 is FQNEAQ (reference sequence). CDR3 length: 12 residues. The CDR3 nucleotides read TGTGCCAGCAGCGGGGGGTCCTACGAGCAGTACTTC. Translating gives CASSGGSYEQYF.

In this sample, this clone is medium-sized. The chain recombines TRBV7-2 with TRBJ2-7; 9 bases are a match to TRBD2. The CDR3 is 14 residues long. CDR1 is SGHTA and CDR2 is FQGNSA in the germline V gene. The trim removed 3 bases at V and 3 bases at J, leaving 3 bases unmatched. The CDR3 coding sequence is TGTGCCAGCAGCTTGACGACTAGCGGCTACGAGCAGTACTTC. Its translation is CASSLTTSGYEQYF.

The genes are TRBV27 and TRBJ2-7; D call uncertain. CDR1 MNHEY and CDR2 SMNVEV come from the germline V gene (reference sequence). The ends were cut back, 3 bases at V and 2 bases at J, with 11 bases in the middle. This CDR3 spans 14 amino acids. CDR3 nucleotides: TGTGCCAGCAGTTTGGGGTCTAACCCCTACGAGCAGTACTTC. It yields the protein CASSLGSNPYEQYF.

This clone was seen a handful of times. The chain couples TRBV29-1 to TRBJ2-5; D is unclear. The CDR3 runs to 14 residues. Trimming stripped 4 bases from V and 4 bases from J, with 16 bases between. From germline, CDR1 is SQVTM and CDR2 ANQGSEA. The DNA for the CDR3 is TGCAGCGTTGTCGGTGGCGGTCCGGCAGAGACCCAGTACTTC. Protein: CSVVGGGPAETQYF.

There are a few counts of this clone. The chain combines TRBV4-3 with TRBJ1-4; TRBD1 is a possible D gene (6 bases). Per the germline V gene, CDR1 is LGHNA and CDR2 is YSLEER. CDR3 length: 15 residues. V was clipped by 0 bases and J by 7 bases, with 12 bases between them. The CDR3: CASSQEVQGGEKLFF. DNA of the CDR3: TGCGCCAGCAGCCAAGAGGTACAGGGAGGTGAAAAACTGTTTTTT.

This clone was recorded once. The chain carries TRBV30 and TRBJ1-2; D is perhaps TRBD1 (6 bases). From germline, CDR1 is GTSNPN and CDR2 SVGIG (reference sequence). The V end lost 0 bases, the J end lost 4 bases, and 24 bases lay between the germline ends. The CDR3 consists of 18 residues. The CDR3 DNA follows: TGTGCCTGGAGTGTACAGGGACCCTTCGAAGCCCCTCTCTATGGCTACACCTTC. Translated: CAWSVQGPFEAPLYGYTF.

V usage is TRBV5-1 and J usage is TRBJ1-2; D gene ambiguous. V gave up 3 bases and J gave up 8 bases, with 11 bases separating them. This CDR3 is built from 12 residues. Germline CDR1 reads SGHRS; CDR2 reads YFSETQ. Here the CDR3 reads CASSYGPEGYTF. CDR3 in DNA: TGCGCCAGCAGCTATGGGCCAGAGGGCTACACCTTC. Full variable domain (rest looked up from reference TRBV5-1 and TRBJ1-2): KAGVTQTPRYLIKTRGQQVTLSCSPISGHRSVSWYQQTPGQGLQFLFEYFSETQRNKGNFPGRFSGRQFSNSRSEMNVSTLELGDSALYLCASSYGPEGYTFGSGTRLTVV.

The chain uses TRBV5-6 and TRBJ2-3; tentatively, D is TRBD2 (6 bases). V was clipped by 0 bases and J by 4 bases, with 9 bases between them. Germline V CDR1 and CDR2: SGHDT, YYEEEE. The CDR3 covers 14 residues. CDR3 sequence: CASSLEEGPDTQYF. The CDR3 region has the DNA TGTGCCAGCAGCTTGGAGGAGGGGCCAGATACGCAGTATTTT.

The chain has TRBV30 and TRBJ1-3; no clear D. Per germline, CDR1 GTSNPN and CDR2 SVGIG (reference sequence). There are 14 residues in the CDR3. V lost 3 bases, J lost 4 bases, and 13 bases lay in between. CDR3 DNA: TGTGCCTGGAGGGATGAGGGTCCGGGAAACACCATATATTTT. Its translation is CAWRDEGPGNTIYF.

This sequence joins TRBV29-1 and TRBJ1-2, with D perhaps matching TRBD1 (5 bases). Trimming cost V 4 bases and J 2 bases, with 17 bases left between them. CDR1 SQVTM and CDR2 ANQGSEA come from the germline V gene. This CDR3 is built from 15 residues. The CDR3 reads CSVVRQGPRNYGYTF. The CDR3 DNA follows: TGCAGCGTTGTAAGGCAGGGCCCGAGAAACTATGGCTACACCTTC.

To note about this clone: A far larger clone is a single base away, which makes a read error likely. Other DNA sequences within the sample encode an identical CDR3. This chain uses TRBV11-2 with TRBJ1-1, with D unresolved. Germline V lookup: CDR1 SGHAT, CDR2 FQNNGV. Trimming stripped 5 bases from V and 5 bases from J, with 15 bases between. CDR3 length equals 14 residues. The CDR3 region is CASSQVSARTEAFF. CDR3 sequence (DNA): TGTGCCAGCAGCCAAGTGAGTGCGAGAACTGAAGCTTTCTTT.

The V gene is TRBV5-1, the J gene TRBJ2-5; 9 nucleotides match TRBD2. V lost 1 base to trimming and J lost 5 bases; unmatched junction nucleotides: 6. There are 15 residues in the CDR3. CDR1 SGHRS and CDR2 YFSETQ come from the germline V gene. The CDR3 spells CASSLYGGLAETQYF. The CDR3 nucleotides read TGCGCCAGCAGCTTGTATGGTGGACTAGCGGAGACCCAGTACTTC.

This clone appeared once. The chain uses TRBV7-6 and TRBJ1-5; the match to TRBD1 covers 8 bases. V was clipped by 5 bases and J by 3 bases; unmatched bases: 6. Germline V gives CDR1 SGHVS, CDR2 FNYEAQ. This CDR3 is 15 amino acids long. CDR3 nucleotides: TGTGCCAGCAGCCCCGGCCAGGGGGCCAATCAGCCCCAGCATTTT. It encodes CASSPGQGANQPQHF.

This clone was detected a few times. For the CDR3, the DNA is TGTGCCAGCAGCGTGACAGGCGAAACTAATGAAAAACTGTTTTTT. This encodes CASSVTGETNEKLFF. The V call is TRBV7-9, the J call TRBJ1-4, with a weak D call TRBD1 (6 bases). Trimming left V 5 bases short and J 1 base short, with 11 bases between. The CDR3 spans 15 residues. The germline V gene has CDR1 SEHNR and CDR2 FQNEAQ (reference sequence). Looking up the rest from reference TRBV7-9 and TRBJ1-4 gives the full variable domain: DTGVSQNPRHKITKRGQNVTFRCDPISEHNRLYWYRQTLGQGPEFLTYFQNEAQLEKSRLLSDRFSAERPKGSFSTLEIQRTEQGDSAMYLCASSVTGETNEKLFFGSGTQLSVL.

The V call is TRBV6-5, the J call TRBJ2-7; 7 bases map to TRBD2. V lost 2 bases, J lost 4 bases, and 5 bases stayed unmatched. The CDR3 loop spans 14 amino acids. Germline V CDR1 and CDR2: MNHEY, SVGAGI. The CDR3 here is CASSYAGTKYEQYF. In DNA form, the CDR3 reads TGTGCCAGCAGTTACGCCGGGACTAAATACGAGCAGTACTTC.

J is TRBJ2-1 and V is TRBV27; 7 bases fit TRBD2. CDR3 length equals 13 residues. After removal of 4 bases from V and 5 bases from J, the junction contained 2 bases not matched to a gene. Germline-derived CDR1 and CDR2 are MNHEY and SMNVEV (reference sequence). The CDR3 DNA follows: TGTGCCAGCAGTTGGACTAGGAACAATGAGCAGTTCTTC. Translation gives CASSWTRNNEQFF.

This clone was counted a few times. J is TRBJ2-7 and V is TRBV27; 11 nucleotides agree with TRBD1. Germline V lookup: CDR1 MNHEY, CDR2 SMNVEV (reference sequence). The J segment lost 1 base and the V segment lost 0 bases, leaving 2 bases of the junction unmatched. The CDR3 is 16 amino acids. The CDR3 here is CASSLSGTGGSYEQYF. The CDR3 nucleotides read TGTGCCAGCAGTTTATCCGGGACAGGGGGATCCTACGAGCAGTACTTC.

The chain links TRBV7-9 to TRBJ1-1; D call uncertain. V lost 3 bases and J 3 bases, leaving 14 bases between the germline ends. CDR1 SEHNR and CDR2 FQNEAQ come from the germline V gene (reference sequence). The CDR3 covers 15 residues. In DNA, the CDR3 is TGTGCCAGCAGCTTTATTGGCTCCCGGGACACTGAAGCTTTCTTT. It translates to CASSFIGSRDTEAFF.

The J gene is TRBJ2-1, the V gene TRBV30, with a weak D call TRBD2 (6 bases). Trimming pared 3 bases from V and 5 bases from J, leaving 17 bases between. This CDR3 contains 15 residues. CDR1 is GTSNPN and CDR2 is SVGIG in the germline V gene (reference sequence). CDR3 residues: CAWSVGSGRHNEQFF. The CDR3 nucleotides read TGTGCCTGGAGCGTGGGTAGCGGAAGGCACAATGAGCAGTTCTTC.

The rearrangement joins TRBV30 to TRBJ1-2; D gene unclear. The CDR3 is 12 amino acids. Between the trimmed V and J ends, which lost 1 base and 8 bases, there was a span of 11 bases. Germline lookup yields CDR1 GTSNPN and CDR2 SVGIG (reference sequence). The CDR3 nucleotides read TGTGCCTGGAGTGACGGTGTGGGAGGCTACACCTTC. This codes for CAWSDGVGGYTF.

The chain employs TRBV15 and TRBJ1-6; D is ambiguous. The germline V and J ends were trimmed by 3 bases and 10 bases, with 10 bases remaining between them. The CDR3 is made up of 13 amino acids. Germline loops: CDR1 LNHNV, CDR2 YYDKDF (reference sequence). Here the CDR3 DNA reads TGTGCCACCAGCAGTAGGGTGGGGTCACCCCTCCACTTT. Translation gives CATSSRVGSPLHF.

CDR3 protein: CANLRDKAYEQFF. CDR3 coding DNA: TGTGCCAACCTAAGGGACAAAGCCTATGAGCAGTTCTTC. The J gene is TRBJ2-1, the V gene TRBV5-6; D might be TRBD1 (6 bases). The CDR3 spans 13 residues. Germline V CDR1 and CDR2: SGHDT, YYEEEE. V lost 9 bases, J lost 8 bases, and 18 bases lay in between.

This clone was seen only a few times. The gene calls are TRBV6-1 and TRBJ1-2, with D unclear. Germline CDR1 reads MNHNS; CDR2 reads SASEGT. The CDR3 totals 14 residues. The V gene lost 6 bases and the J gene lost 3 bases, with 14 bases spanning the gap. CDR3 amino acids: CASSWTETHYGYTF. The CDR3 DNA sequence: TGTGCCAGCAGCTGGACGGAGACTCACTATGGCTACACCTTC.

The chain employs TRBV27 and TRBJ2-7, with 11 bases identical to TRBD1. J gave up 0 bases and V 2 bases, and 3 bases lay outside the gene matches. The germline V gene has CDR1 MNHEY and CDR2 SMNVEV (reference sequence). The CDR3 loop spans 16 amino acids. The DNA of the CDR3 is TGTGCCAGCAGTTTAGCGGGACAGGGGGTCTCCTACGAGCAGTACTTC. Its protein product is CASSLAGQGVSYEQYF.

CDR3 loop: CASRDRDRSEQYF. The CDR3 DNA follows: TGCGCCAGCAGGGACAGGGACCGCAGCGAGCAGTACTTC. The V and J genes are TRBV5-1 and TRBJ2-7; 8 bases map to TRBD1. The germline gives CDR1 SGHRS, CDR2 YFSETQ. With 5 bases clipped from V and 6 bases from J, the junction kept 7 bases outside the gene matches. This CDR3 spans 13 amino acids.

This clone was found a few times. This chain connects TRBV5-1 to TRBJ2-7; unclear D gene. The germline gives CDR1 SGHRS, CDR2 YFSETQ. The V gene lost 3 bases and the J gene lost 0 bases, with 4 bases spanning the gap. This CDR3 has 12 amino acids. The CDR3 DNA reads as TGCGCCAGCAGCTCAACCTCCTACGAGCAGTACTTC. Translating gives CASSSTSYEQYF.

J is TRBJ1-5 and V is TRBV4-1; unclear D gene. Looked up from germline, CDR1 is MGHRA and CDR2 is YSYEKL. V was shortened by 1 base and J by 2 bases, with 9 bases between the two germline ends. The CDR3 sequence is 15 residues long. CDR3 coding DNA: TGCGCCAGCAGCCAAGCCCAAGGAGGCAATCAGCCCCAGCATTTT. This gives the protein CASSQAQGGNQPQHF.

The genes are TRBV5-6 and TRBJ2-7; D is uncertain. In germline, CDR1 is SGHDT, CDR2 YYEEEE. The CDR3 totals 13 residues. Trimming took 1 base from V and 3 from J, leaving 8 bases between them. For the CDR3, the DNA is TGTGCCAGCAGCTTGTTTCAAGACTACGAGCAGTACTTC. It codes for CASSLFQDYEQYF. Variable domain in full (rest from reference TRBV5-6 and TRBJ2-7): DAGVTQSPTHLIKTRGQQVTLRCSPKSGHDTVSWYQQALGQGPQFIFQYYEEEERQRGNFPDRFSGHQFPNYSSELNVNALLLGDSALYLCASSLFQDYEQYFGPGTRLTVT.